Detailed here is one TCR beta chain. This record belongs to a study of blood T cell repertoires in COVID-19. As for the study in general: Material from acute and convalescent COVID-19 was sourced from the United States, Italy and Spain. PBMCs, B-cell-depleted T cells, or T cells provided the cDNA or gDNA that made up the material.

Original methodology: For nucleated cells, counts were estimated from reference gene primer amplification. Profiled with immunoSEQ multiplex PCR; TCRdb holds only in-frame clones, not every one. The V and J calls and clone size are taken from that table; D and trimming were inferred from the DNA. There are some 150,000 clones in the sample; about 85% occur only once, and more than 0.85% lies in the top ten. V dropped 6 bases and J dropped 4 bases, with 9 bases sitting between them. CDR3 length: 12 residues. CDR1 WNHNN and CDR2 SYGVQD come from the germline V gene (reference sequence). The chain has TRBV10-1 and TRBJ1-1; the D is unclear. Sequenced input: peripheral blood. The clonotype was recovered from a man aged 35 to 55 with acute or convalescent COVID-19. CDR3 in amino acids: CASRVPVTEAFF. The CDR3 DNA sequence: TGCGCCAGCAGGGTCCCGGTCACTGAAGCTTTCTTT.